This T cell receptor (beta chain) was found in a study of cytomegalovirus exposure and HLA in healthy donors. V was pared by 4 bases and J by 2 bases, with 15 bases of the junction left unmatched. The V gene's germline CDR1 is MDHEN and CDR2 SYDVKM. This CDR3 is 19 amino acids long. Overall study findings and caveats: Analysis was carried out at a later point, and it linked a missense DCLRE1C variant to TCR beta V- and J-gene trimming. Follow-up analysis seemed to connect common viral pathogens with several of the most significant clusters identified.

Primers for the PCR totalled 60 Vbeta and 13 Jbeta. Profiling relied on immunoSEQ multiplex PCR, and the TCRdb table lists in-frame clones only, not all of them. Among roughly 120,000 clones listed, roughly 86% were seen once. As concerns this clone: Its target is unknown.

V and J are TRBV28 and TRBJ2-7, with 12 bases that match TRBD2. The specimen sequenced was PBMCs. The source is a man between 40 and 49 years old in good health and CMV-seronegative. The CDR3 loop is CASSSYGPLAGGNPYEQYF. The CDR3 DNA reads as TGTGCCAGCAGTTCCTATGGGCCCCTAGCGGGGGGGAACCCCTACGAGCAGTACTTC.